This T cell receptor beta chain appears in the sequencing data of a study of T-cell memory formation after mild COVID-19. One entry per CDR3 protein results from TCRdb running MiXCR on the 5' RACE reads. The sample lists roughly 610,000 distinct CDR3 sequences, about 18% occurring once. The table lists this clonotype with a few counts. This clonotype was obtained from an adult woman who had mild COVID-19 (a few samples of this study predate the infection). Cell type and time point are not known. The specimen was PBMCs or a T cell subset sorted from them (not recorded which).

CDR3: CSASGTGANGYTF. The CDR3 coding sequence is TGCAGTGCTAGCGGTACAGGTGCTAACGGCTACACCTTC. V and J are TRBV20-1 and TRBJ1-2, with D perhaps matching TRBD1 (5 bases). The V gene lost 3 bases and the J gene lost 8 bases, with 16 bases spanning the gap. Per the germline V gene, CDR1 is DFQATT and CDR2 is SNEGSKA (reference sequence). The CDR3 is made up of 13 amino acids.